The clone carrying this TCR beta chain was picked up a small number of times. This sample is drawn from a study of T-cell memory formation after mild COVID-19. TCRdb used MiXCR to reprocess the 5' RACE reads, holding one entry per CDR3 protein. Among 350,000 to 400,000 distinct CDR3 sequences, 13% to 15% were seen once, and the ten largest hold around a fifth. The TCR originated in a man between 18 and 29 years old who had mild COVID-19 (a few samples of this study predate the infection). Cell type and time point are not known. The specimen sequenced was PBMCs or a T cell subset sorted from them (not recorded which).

CDR3 nucleotides: TGTGCCACCGGGACAGGGGGCACTGAAGCTTTCTTT. Translation: CATGTGGTEAFF. The chain has TRBV7-9 and TRBJ1-1; 11 bases map to TRBD1. J was trimmed by 4 bases and V by 10 bases; bases with no gene match: 2. The CDR3 contains 12 residues. CDR1 and CDR2 from the germline V gene are SEHNR and FQNEAQ (reference sequence).